These T cell receptor beta chains were read from a single sample in a study of PD-L1 blockade in urothelial cancer. Sequenced by immunoSEQ multiplex PCR; TCRdb stores in-frame clones only, minus some. The table lists around 50,000 clones, approximately 90% of them singletons. Sequencing was performed on PBMCs, taken around atezolizumab (anti-PD-L1) treatment. The receptors stem from a man in his 60s with urothelial cancer. Each CDR3 is given with its conserved first and last residue. D genes are given only for firm matches. Size is omitted from some rows. Given values are once, few, many or a class for expanded clones.

J	D	size	V	DNA	CDR3
TRBJ1-2	NA	NA	TRBV11-3	TGTGCCAGCAGCTTAGAACAGCCGGGAAAGTACTATGGCTACACCTTC	CASSLEQPGKYYGYTF
TRBJ1-5	NA	NA	TRBV19	TGTGCCAGTACCCTAAACAGCAACCGGGACAATCAGCCCCAGCATTTT	CASTLNSNRDNQPQHF
TRBJ1-2	TRBD1	NA	TRBV25-1	TGTGCCAGCAGCAGACAGGGAATGAACTATGGCTACACCTTC	CASSRQGMNYGYTF
TRBJ2-1	TRBD1	NA	TRBV11-2	TGTGCCAGCAGCTTAGAGGGACCCGGGACAGGGCACGAGCAGTTCTTC	CASSLEGPGTGHEQFF
TRBJ1-1	NA	NA	TRBV6-5	TGTGCCAGCAGTCCGGGGGGGGCGCGTGTCTCTTTCTTT	CASSPGGARVSFF
TRBJ2-1	TRBD2	NA	TRBV7-2	TGTGCCAGCAGCCGCCTCCTAGCGGGAGGTTACAATGAGCAGTTCTTC	CASSRLLAGGYNEQFF
TRBJ2-7	TRBD2	NA	TRBV5-1	TGCGCCAGCAGCTCCGAACTAGCGGGAGTGGGCGAGCAGTACTTC	CASSSELAGVGEQYF
TRBJ2-1	TRBD2	NA	TRBV10-3	TGTGCCATCAGTGACCCGCGGGTGGGACTAGTATCGTTCTTC	CAISDPRVGLVSFF
TRBJ1-6	NA	NA	TRBV27	TGTGCCAGCAGTATAAGTGACAGGCGCAATTCACCCCTCCACTTT	CASSISDRRNSPLHF
TRBJ2-2	TRBD2	few	TRBV6-1	TGTGCCGGCAGACTAGCGAAGAACACCGGGGAGCTGTTTTTT	CAGRLAKNTGELFF
TRBJ2-1	NA	NA	TRBV11-2	TGTGCCAGCAGCTTATGGCAGGGAGGCGATGAGCAGTTCTTC	CASSLWQGGDEQFF
TRBJ2-2	TRBD2	NA	TRBV7-6	TGTGCCAGCAGCTTAGTGCTAGCGGGAGACACCGGGGAGCTGTTTTTT	CASSLVLAGDTGELFF
TRBJ2-5	NA	NA	TRBV6-5	TGTGCCAGCAGTTACTTCGGGGTCCGGGAGACCCAGTACTTC	CASSYFGVRETQYF
TRBJ2-1	TRBD2	NA	TRBV5-1	TGCGCCAGCAGCTTGACTAGCGGAACCTACAATGAGCAGTTCTTC	CASSLTSGTYNEQFF
TRBJ1-1	NA	NA	TRBV5-1	TGCGCCAGCAGCTTGGAAGGGGCGGCTGAAGCTTTCTTT	CASSLEGAAEAFF
TRBJ2-5	TRBD2	NA	TRBV7-9	TGTGCCAGCAGCTTAGATAGACTAGCGGGAGCGGGCGAGACCCAGTACTTC	CASSLDRLAGAGETQYF
TRBJ2-3	TRBD1	NA	TRBV4-1	TGCGCCAGCAGGACCTTAAACTCCGGGACAGGCACAGATACGCAGTATTTT	CASRTLNSGTGTDTQYF
TRBJ2-5	NA	NA	TRBV15	TGTGCCACCAGCAGAGGGGGACCTGGACAGCAAGAGACCCAGTACTTC	CATSRGGPGQQETQYF